This is a list of T cell receptor beta chains from one sample in a study of blood T cell repertoires in COVID-19. This table comes from immunoSEQ multiplex PCR, and its TCRdb copy is limited to in-frame clones, with some not included. The sample carries 45,000 or so clones, 70% to 90% recorded once. Sequencing was carried out using peripheral blood. The source of these receptors is a human donor in a cohort sampled during active COVID-19. Each CDR3 is given with its conserved first and last residue. The D gene is left open where the match is weak. Expanded clones are given a class, and other clones once, few, many or no size at all.

V gene	D gene	J gene	clone size	CDR3 protein	CDR3 DNA
TRBV7-2	-	TRBJ2-1	-	CASNPARAGGNEQFF	TGTGCCAGCAACCCGGCGAGGGCCGGAGGTAATGAGCAGTTCTTC
TRBV7-2	-	TRBJ1-4	few	CASSLGGAREKLFF	TGTGCCAGCAGCTTAGGTGGGGCGCGGGAAAAACTGTTTTTT
TRBV7-9	-	TRBJ2-7	-	CASSSIAAYEQYF	TGTGCCAGCAGCTCGATAGCTGCGTACGAGCAGTACTTC
TRBV29-1	-	TRBJ2-5	-	CSVTPSDWMMQETQYF	TGCAGCGTGACCCCGTCGGACTGGATGATGCAAGAGACCCAGTACTTC
TRBV7-8	-	TRBJ1-1	-	CASSFNVRAGTEAFF	TGTGCCAGCAGCTTTAATGTCAGGGCCGGAACTGAAGCTTTCTTT
TRBV30	-	TRBJ1-1	-	CAWSRWASEAFF	TGTGCCTGGAGTCGGTGGGCCAGTGAAGCTTTCTTT
TRBV10-3	-	TRBJ2-7	few	CAISDGSYYEQYF	TGTGCCATCAGTGACGGTAGCTACTACGAGCAGTACTTC
TRBV9	TRBD2	TRBJ2-2	once	CASSPLGLAGGRTGELFF	TGTGCCAGCAGCCCTCTCGGACTAGCGGGGGGCAGAACCGGGGAGCTGTTTTTT
TRBV5-1	TRBD1	TRBJ2-2	-	CASSPGQTGTELRTGELFF	TGCGCCAGCAGCCCGGGACAAACCGGGACAGAACTACGCACCGGGGAGCTGTTTTTT
TRBV7-8	-	TRBJ1-4	once	CASRGGSNEKLFF	TGTGCCAGTCGCGGGGGTTCTAATGAAAAACTGTTTTTT
TRBV25-1	-	TRBJ2-1	once	CASSRGGYNEQFF	TGTGCCAGCAGCCGAGGCGGATACAATGAGCAGTTCTTC
TRBV6-2/TRBV6-3	TRBD2	TRBJ2-1	-	CASSFSLGTSGIRGNEQFF	TGTGCCAGCAGTTTCTCCCTCGGGACTAGCGGGATTAGGGGCAATGAGCAGTTCTTC
TRBV20-1	TRBD2	TRBJ2-1	-	CSASLGLAGSNEQFF	TGCAGTGCTAGTTTGGGGCTAGCGGGATCCAATGAGCAGTTCTTC
TRBV5-6	-	TRBJ2-7	medium-sized	CASSLSVEGPYEQYF	TGTGCCAGCAGCTTGAGTGTGGAGGGCCCTTACGAGCAGTACTTC
TRBV12-3/TRBV12-4	-	TRBJ2-3	-	CASSSNSLVYF	TGTGCCAGCAGTAGCAACTCCCTCGTTTATTTT
TRBV7-9	TRBD1	TRBJ1-1	-	CASSVWDRPNTEAFF	TGTGCCAGCAGCGTGTGGGACAGGCCAAACACTGAAGCTTTCTTT
TRBV5-3	TRBD2	TRBJ2-1	-	CARSGTSAYSYNEQFF	TGTGCCAGAAGCGGGACTAGCGCCTACTCCTACAATGAGCAGTTCTTC
TRBV11-2	-	TRBJ2-2	-	CASRGGAHMNTGELFF	TGTGCCAGCAGGGGAGGAGCACATATGAACACCGGGGAGCTGTTTTTT
TRBV7-2	TRBD2	TRBJ2-7	-	CASSLIGTSGAYEQYF	TGTGCCAGCAGCTTAATCGGGACTAGCGGAGCCTACGAGCAGTACTTC
TRBV15	-	TRBJ1-2	-	CATSREGRAFYGYTF	TGTGCCACCAGCAGGGAGGGACGGGCATTCTATGGCTACACCTTC
TRBV3-1/TRBV3-2	-	TRBJ1-6	few	CASSNRGGGDNSPLHF	TGTGCCAGCAGCAACCGGGGCGGAGGGGACAATTCACCCCTCCACTTT
TRBV19	TRBD1	TRBJ1-5	few	CASSTGQGVKWGQPQHF	TGTGCCAGTAGCACAGGACAGGGGGTAAAGTGGGGTCAGCCCCAGCATTTT
TRBV19	-	TRBJ2-3	-	CASSAQGGVQYF	TGTGCCAGTAGCGCACAGGGGGGGGTACAGTATTTT
TRBV19	-	TRBJ2-2	-	CASSPPSGELFF	TGTGCCAGTAGTCCTCCGTCCGGGGAGCTGTTTTTT
TRBV7-9	TRBD1	TRBJ1-1	-	CASSLLLETGGAFF	TGTGCCAGCAGCCTGTTACTGGAAACAGGGGGGGCTTTCTTT
TRBV30	TRBD2	TRBJ2-5	-	CAWNSGRAGETQYF	TGTGCCTGGAATAGCGGGAGGGCCGGGGAGACCCAGTACTTC
TRBV6-6	-	TRBJ2-7	few	CASSYFDTAYEQYF	TGTGCCAGCAGTTACTTCGACACAGCCTACGAGCAGTACTTC
TRBV15	TRBD1	TRBJ2-3	-	CATSSRDRDPTDTQYF	TGTGCCACCAGCAGTCGGGACAGAGATCCCACAGATACGCAGTATTTT
TRBV3-1/TRBV3-2	TRBD1	TRBJ1-2	-	CASRPTGGNYGYTF	TGTGCCAGCAGACCCACAGGGGGGAACTATGGCTACACCTTC
TRBV27	-	TRBJ1-1	-	CAGRAGGGTEAFF	TGTGCCGGTCGAGCCGGGGGGGGCACTGAAGCTTTCTTT
TRBV6-2/TRBV6-3	TRBD1	TRBJ2-3	once	CASSYSTGAPDTQYF	TGTGCCAGCAGTTACTCTACAGGGGCCCCAGATACGCAGTATTTT
TRBV18	TRBD1	TRBJ1-3	-	CASSPRRQGSGNTIYF	TGTGCCAGCTCACCAAGGCGACAGGGTAGTGGAAACACCATATATTTT
TRBV7-2	-	TRBJ1-1	-	CASSFSSGHQNTEAFF	TGTGCCAGCAGCTTCTCCTCGGGACACCAGAACACTGAAGCTTTCTTT
TRBV5-1	-	TRBJ2-2	-	CASSFAPRTGELFF	TGCGCCAGCAGCTTTGCACCGCGCACCGGGGAGCTGTTTTTT
TRBV28	-	TRBJ2-3	-	CASSPLGDTQYF	TGTGCCAGCAGTCCCCTCGGGGATACGCAGTATTTT
TRBV5-5	-	TRBJ2-3	-	CASSLEYHTDTQYF	TGTGCCAGCAGCTTAGAGTACCACACAGATACGCAGTATTTT
TRBV29-1	TRBD1	TRBJ1-1	-	CSVEVSPYRGEGEAFF	TGCAGCGTTGAAGTCTCACCCTACAGGGGCGAGGGTGAAGCTTTCTTT
TRBV2	-	TRBJ1-5	-	CASSESGYIPHQPQHF	TGTGCCAGCAGTGAATCAGGCTACATACCTCATCAGCCCCAGCATTTT
TRBV11-2	TRBD1	TRBJ1-1	-	CASSRGTGGTEAFF	TGTGCCAGCAGCCGAGGGACAGGGGGGACTGAAGCTTTCTTT